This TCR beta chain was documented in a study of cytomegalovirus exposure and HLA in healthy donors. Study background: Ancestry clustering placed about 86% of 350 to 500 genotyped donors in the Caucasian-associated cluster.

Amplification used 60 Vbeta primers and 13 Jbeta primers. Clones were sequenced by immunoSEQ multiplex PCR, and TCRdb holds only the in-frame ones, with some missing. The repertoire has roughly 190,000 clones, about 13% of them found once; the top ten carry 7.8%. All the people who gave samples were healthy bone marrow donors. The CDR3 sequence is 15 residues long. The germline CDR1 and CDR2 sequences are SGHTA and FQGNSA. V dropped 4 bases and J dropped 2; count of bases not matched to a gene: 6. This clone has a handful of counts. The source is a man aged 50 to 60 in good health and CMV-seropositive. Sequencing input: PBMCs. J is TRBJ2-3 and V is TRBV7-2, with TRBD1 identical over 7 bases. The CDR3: CASSSPDRYTDTQYF. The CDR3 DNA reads TGTGCCAGCAGCTCCCCGGACAGGTACACAGATACGCAGTATTTT.